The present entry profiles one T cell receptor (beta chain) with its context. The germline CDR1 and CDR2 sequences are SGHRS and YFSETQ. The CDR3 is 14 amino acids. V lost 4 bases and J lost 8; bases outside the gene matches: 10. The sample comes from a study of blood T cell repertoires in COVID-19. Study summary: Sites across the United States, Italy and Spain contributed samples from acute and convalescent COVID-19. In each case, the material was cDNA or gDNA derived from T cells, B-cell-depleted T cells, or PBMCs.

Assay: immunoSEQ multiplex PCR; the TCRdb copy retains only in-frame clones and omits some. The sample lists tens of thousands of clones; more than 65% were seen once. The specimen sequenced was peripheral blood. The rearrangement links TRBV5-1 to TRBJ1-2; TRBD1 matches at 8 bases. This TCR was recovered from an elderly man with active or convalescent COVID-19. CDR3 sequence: CASSTDRGNGGYTF. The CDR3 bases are TGCGCCAGCAGCACCGACAGGGGCAACGGAGGCTACACCTTC.